Given below is one T cell receptor (beta chain) in context. Assay: immunoSEQ multiplex PCR; the TCRdb copy retains only in-frame clones and omits some. The sample records 150,000 to 200,000 clones, about 86% being singletons. CDR1 is SGDLS, CDR2 YYNGEE, per germline. The CDR3 loop spans 17 amino acids. J gave up 0 bases and V 3 bases, and 8 bases lay outside the gene matches. The data belong to a study of blood T cell repertoires in COVID-19. The chain uses TRBV9 and TRBJ1-3; 8 bases line up with TRBD1. The TCR comes from a man in his forties or fifties with active or convalescent COVID-19. Sequencing was carried out using peripheral blood. CDR3 in DNA: TGTGCCAGCAGCGGAACAGGGGGAACCGGCTCTGGAAACACCATATATTTT. It translates to CASSGTGGTGSGNTIYF.